This T cell receptor beta chain was retrieved from a study of vaccination effects on CD4 cells after COVID-19. Study results and caveats: After vaccination, at late timepoints, clones induced by infection and by vaccine contracted markedly.

The CDR3 loop spans 12 amino acids. V lost 5 bases to trimming and J lost 0 bases, with 3 bases between them. Germline V CDR1 and CDR2: MDHEN, SYDVKM. A word on this clone: Its antigen remains unknown.

The protocol was immunoSEQ multiplex PCR, while the TCRdb copy is restricted to in-frame clones and leaves out a portion. The data hold roughly 42,000 clones, with roughly 76% observed a single time. Viral peptide pool expansion of antigen-specific CD4+ T cells preceded sequencing in the ViraFEST assay. Following 10 days of culture, CD4+ T cells were isolated. According to the study, vaccine recipients showed no prior SARS-CoV-2 infection and negative nucleocapsid antibodies. IL-2 medium took the place of half the medium on both days 3 and 7. This TCR was recovered from a human donor who received a COVID-19 vaccine. The source was CD4+ T cells from PBMCs cultured with HCoV-OC43 spike peptides, collected before COVID-19 vaccination. Sample subset: HCoV-OC43 spike overlapping peptide pool stimulation. The chain uses TRBV28 and TRBJ2-3; no reliable D call. This CDR3 is CASSTSTDTQYF. Here the CDR3 DNA reads TGTGCCAGCAGTACTAGCACAGATACGCAGTATTTT. The variable domain in full, with the rest retrieved from reference TRBV28 and TRBJ2-3, is DVKVTQSSRYLVKRTGEKVFLECVQDMDHENMFWYRQDPGLGLRLIYFSYDVKMKEKGDIPEGYSVSREKKERFSLILESASTNQTSMYLCASSTSTDTQYFGPGTRLTVL.